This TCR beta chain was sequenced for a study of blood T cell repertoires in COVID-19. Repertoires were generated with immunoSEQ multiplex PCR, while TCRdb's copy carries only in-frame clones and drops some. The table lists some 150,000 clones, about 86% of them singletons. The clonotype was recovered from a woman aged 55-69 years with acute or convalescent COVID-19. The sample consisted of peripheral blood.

The CDR3 coding sequence is TGTGCCAGCAGCTCCGCGCGCTACGAGCAGTACTTC. It encodes CASSSARYEQYF. The chain carries TRBV7-2 and TRBJ2-7; D remains unclear. Germline V gene lookup returns CDR1 SGHTA and CDR2 FQGNSA. V lost 4 bases and J lost 3, with 7 bases in between. The CDR3 loop spans 12 amino acids.